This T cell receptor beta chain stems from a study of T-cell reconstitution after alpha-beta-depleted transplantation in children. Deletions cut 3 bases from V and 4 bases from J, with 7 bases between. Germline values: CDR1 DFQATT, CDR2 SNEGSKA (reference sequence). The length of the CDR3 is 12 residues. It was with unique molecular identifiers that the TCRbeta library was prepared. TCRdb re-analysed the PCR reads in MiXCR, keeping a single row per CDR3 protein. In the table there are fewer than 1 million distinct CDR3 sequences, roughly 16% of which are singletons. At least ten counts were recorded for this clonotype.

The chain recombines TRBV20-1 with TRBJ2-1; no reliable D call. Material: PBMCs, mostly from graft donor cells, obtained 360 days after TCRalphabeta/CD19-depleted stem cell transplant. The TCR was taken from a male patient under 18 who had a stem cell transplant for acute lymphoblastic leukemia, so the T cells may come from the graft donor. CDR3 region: CSASRLYNEQFF. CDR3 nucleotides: TGCAGTGCTAGCCGCCTATACAATGAGCAGTTCTTC.